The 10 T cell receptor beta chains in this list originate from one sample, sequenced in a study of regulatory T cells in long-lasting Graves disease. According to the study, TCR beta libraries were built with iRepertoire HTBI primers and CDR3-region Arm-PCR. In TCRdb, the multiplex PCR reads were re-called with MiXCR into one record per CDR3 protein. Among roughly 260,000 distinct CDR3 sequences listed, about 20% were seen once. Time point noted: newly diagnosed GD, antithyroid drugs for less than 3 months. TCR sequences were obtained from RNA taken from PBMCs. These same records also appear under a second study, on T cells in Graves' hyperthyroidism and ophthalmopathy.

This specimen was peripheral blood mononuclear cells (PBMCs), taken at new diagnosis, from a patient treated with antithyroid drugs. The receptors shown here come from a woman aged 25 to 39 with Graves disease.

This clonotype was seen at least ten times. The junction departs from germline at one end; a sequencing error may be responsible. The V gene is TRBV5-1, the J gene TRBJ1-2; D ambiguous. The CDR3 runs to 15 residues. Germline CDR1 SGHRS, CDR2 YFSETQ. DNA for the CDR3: TGTGCCAGCAGCCAAATCCTTCTGGGTTCTGGAGGCTACACCTTC. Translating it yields CASSQILLGSGGYTF.

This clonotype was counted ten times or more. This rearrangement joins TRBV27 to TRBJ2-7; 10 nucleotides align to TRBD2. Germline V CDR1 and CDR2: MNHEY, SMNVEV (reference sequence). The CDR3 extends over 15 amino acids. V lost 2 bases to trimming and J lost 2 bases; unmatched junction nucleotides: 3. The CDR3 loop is CASSLVAGGTYEQYF. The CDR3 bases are TGTGCCAGCAGTTTAGTAGCGGGGGGAACCTACGAGCAGTACTTC.

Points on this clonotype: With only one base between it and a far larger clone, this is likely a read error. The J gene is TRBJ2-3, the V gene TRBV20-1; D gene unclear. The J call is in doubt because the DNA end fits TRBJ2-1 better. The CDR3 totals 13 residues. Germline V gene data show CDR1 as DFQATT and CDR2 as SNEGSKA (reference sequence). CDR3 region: CSARDTGNDEQFF. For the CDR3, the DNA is TGCAGTGCTAGAGATACCGGAAACGATGAGCAGTTCTTC.

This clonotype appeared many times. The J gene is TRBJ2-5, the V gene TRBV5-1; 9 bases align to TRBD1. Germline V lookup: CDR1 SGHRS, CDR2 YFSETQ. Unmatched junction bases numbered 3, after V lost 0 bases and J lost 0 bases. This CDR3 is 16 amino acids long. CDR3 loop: CASSLAGTGNQETQYF. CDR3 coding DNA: TGCGCCAGCAGCTTGGCCGGGACAGGGAACCAAGAGACCCAGTACTTC.

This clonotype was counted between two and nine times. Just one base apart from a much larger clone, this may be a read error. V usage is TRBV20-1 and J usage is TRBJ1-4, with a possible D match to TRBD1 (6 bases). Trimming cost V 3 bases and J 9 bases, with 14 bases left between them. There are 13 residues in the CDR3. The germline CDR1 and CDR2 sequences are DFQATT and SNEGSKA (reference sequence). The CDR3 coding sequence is TGCAGTGCTAGCGGGGGCTCCTATAAAAAACTGTTTTTT. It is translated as CSASGGSYKKLFF.

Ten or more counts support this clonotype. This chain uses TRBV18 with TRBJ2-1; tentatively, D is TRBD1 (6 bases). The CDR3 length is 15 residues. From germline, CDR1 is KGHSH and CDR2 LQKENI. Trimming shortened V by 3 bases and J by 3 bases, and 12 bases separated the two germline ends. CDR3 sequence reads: CASSPNTGIYNEQFF. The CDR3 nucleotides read TGTGCCAGCTCACCTAACACAGGGATCTACAATGAGCAGTTCTTC.

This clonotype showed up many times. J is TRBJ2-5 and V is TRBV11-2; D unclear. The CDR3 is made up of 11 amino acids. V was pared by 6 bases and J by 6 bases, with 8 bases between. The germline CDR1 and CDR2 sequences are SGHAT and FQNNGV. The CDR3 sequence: CASSPGQTQYF. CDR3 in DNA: TGTGCCAGCAGTCCTGGTCAGACCCAGTACTTC.

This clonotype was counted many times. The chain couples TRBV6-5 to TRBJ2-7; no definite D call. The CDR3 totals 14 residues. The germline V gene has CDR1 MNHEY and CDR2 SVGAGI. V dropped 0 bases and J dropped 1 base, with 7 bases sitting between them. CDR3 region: CASSYSAHSYEQYF. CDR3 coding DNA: TGTGCCAGCAGTTACTCGGCCCATTCCTACGAGCAGTACTTC.

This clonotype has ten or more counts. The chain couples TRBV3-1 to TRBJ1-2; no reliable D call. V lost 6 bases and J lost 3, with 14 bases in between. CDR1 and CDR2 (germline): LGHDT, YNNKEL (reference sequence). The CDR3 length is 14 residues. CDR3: CASRKKGGDYGYTF. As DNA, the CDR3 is TGTGCCAGCAGGAAAAAGGGAGGCGACTATGGCTACACCTTC. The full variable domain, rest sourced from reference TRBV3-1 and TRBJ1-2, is DTAVSQTPKYLVTQMGNDKSIKCEQNLGHDTMYWYKQDSKKFLKIMFSYNNKELIINETVPNRFSPKSPDKAHLNLHINSLELGDSAVYFCASRKKGGDYGYTFGSGTRLTVV.

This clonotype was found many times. CDR3 in DNA: TGTGCCAGCAGGACGGTCAAACTTGAGACCCAGTACTTC. Protein product: CASRTVKLETQYF. This rearrangement joins TRBV2 to TRBJ2-5; no clear D. The CDR3 loop spans 13 amino acids. CDR1 SNHLY and CDR2 FYNNEI come from the germline V gene. V lost 6 bases and J lost 5, with 13 bases in between. Based on the CDR3 plus reference TRBV2 and TRBJ2-5, the full variable domain is EPEVTQTPSHQVTQMGQEVILRCVPISNHLYFYWYRQILGQKVEFLVSFYNNEISEKSEIFDDQFSVERPDGSNFTLKIRSTKLEDSAMYFCASRTVKLETQYFGPGTRLLVL.